Reported below is one TCR beta chain. Its antigen is undetermined. The CDR3 length is 16 residues. Germline CDR1 is MNHEY and CDR2 is SMNVEV (reference sequence). V dropped 7 bases and J dropped 0 bases, with 16 bases sitting between them. Amplification of TCR beta used genomic DNA extracted from peripheral blood. The data derive from a study of T cell repertoires in aging, cancer and after chemotherapy. Looking at the study overall: Donor ages fell into six groups from 30 or younger up to 70 or older. Roughly 10 million TCR reads made up the full dataset. The study, taken as a whole, reports: Compared with age-matched healthy donors, untreated hematological or solid cancer patients showed higher blood TCR clonality. Median generation probability rose over the chemotherapy interval in each cancer cohort, suggesting rebound thymic output.

Multiplex touch-down PCR with TRB-A/B primers amplified rearranged V-D-J TRB sequences. In TCRdb, the multiplex PCR reads were re-called with MiXCR into one record per CDR3 protein. The sample has about 5,000 distinct CDR3 sequences, 33% seen once. This chain connects TRBV27 to TRBJ2-1; a weak D match, TRBD2 (6 bases). Sequenced input: blood. The sequence derives from a human donor with a blood cancer. The CDR3 sequence is CASIEGGASSYNEQFF. The CDR3 DNA sequence: TGTGCCAGCATCGAAGGCGGGGCTAGCTCCTACAATGAGCAGTTCTTC.